This passage covers 22 T cell receptor beta chains from one sample sequenced in a study of shared clonotypes between healthy human individuals. Libraries were prepared by immunoSEQ multiplex PCR; TCRdb keeps only in-frame clonotypes and omits some of them. The sample comprises around 2,100,000 clones, over 85% of which are singletons, and 1% to 1.5% rests with the top ten. The naive CD8 population came from CD45RO-negative cells selected for CCR7, without terminally differentiated effector memory CD45RA+ cells. Sequencing was done on a sample of naive CD8+ T cells sorted from blood. These receptors all stem from a young man in good health.

This clone was observed a single time. The rearrangement joins TRBV28 to TRBJ1-2; TRBD1 aligns across 9 bases. Trimming cost V 6 bases and J 3 bases; bases outside gene matches: 8. The CDR3 runs to 15 residues. The germline gives CDR1 MDHEN, CDR2 SYDVKM. The CDR3 nucleotides read TGTGCCAGCAGCTGGGACAGGGTGGATCACTATGGCTACACCTTC. Its translation is CASSWDRVDHYGYTF.

The rearrangement joins TRBV15 to TRBJ2-3; 10 positions match TRBD2. CDR3 length: 14 residues. V shed 8 bases and J 6 bases; nucleotides not matched to a gene: 8. Germline V lookup: CDR1 LNHNV, CDR2 YYDKDF (reference sequence). The CDR3 DNA is TGTGCCACCCATTCTAGCGGGGGAACGGATACGCAGTATTTT. This sequence encodes CATHSSGGTDTQYF. Filled out from reference TRBV15 and TRBJ2-3, the complete variable domain reads DAMVIQNPRYQVTQFGKPVTLSCSQTLNHNVMYWYQQKSSQAPKLLFHYYDKDFNNEADTPDNFQSRRPNTSFCFLDIRSPGLGDTAMYLCATHSSGGTDTQYFGPGTRLTVL.

V gene TRBV5-1 combines with J gene TRBJ2-3, with TRBD1 matching over 9 bases. Trimming took 5 bases from V and 4 from J; bases not matched to a gene: 14. The CDR3 covers 17 residues. The germline V gene has CDR1 SGHRS and CDR2 YFSETQ. The CDR3 DNA reads TGCGCCAGCAGGCTGAAAATCGGGACAGGGAGATCAGATACGCAGTATTTT. Protein: CASRLKIGTGRSDTQYF. Based on the CDR3 plus reference TRBV5-1 and TRBJ2-3, the full variable domain is KAGVTQTPRYLIKTRGQQVTLSCSPISGHRSVSWYQQTPGQGLQFLFEYFSETQRNKGNFPGRFSGRQFSNSRSEMNVSTLELGDSALYLCASRLKIGTGRSDTQYFGPGTRLTVL.

Written as DNA, the CDR3 is TGTGCCAGCAGTTTATTGTCGACAACGGGTCAGCCCCAGCATTTT. It yields the protein CASSLLSTTGQPQHF. The chain joins TRBV27 to TRBJ1-5; D gene unclear. Germline CDR1 MNHEY, CDR2 SMNVEV (reference sequence). The CDR3 length is 15 residues. The V gene lost 1 base and the J gene lost 6 bases, with 13 bases spanning the gap.

The V and J genes are TRBV11-3 and TRBJ1-1, with TRBD1 as a possible D gene (5 bases). Per the germline V gene, CDR1 is SGHNT and CDR2 is YENEEA. The CDR3 is 15 amino acids. Trimming pared 5 bases from V and 4 bases from J, leaving 17 bases between. The CDR3 loop reads CASSPPGVGGTEAFF. DNA of the CDR3: TGTGCCAGCAGCCCCCCCGGTGTGGGGGGCACTGAAGCTTTCTTT.

This chain links TRBV10-1 with TRBJ2-1; the match to TRBD2 covers 11 bases. This CDR3 has 13 amino acids. CDR1 and CDR2 (germline): WNHNN, SYGVQD (reference sequence). With V trimmed by 2 bases and J by 15 bases, 6 bases remained unmatched. Here the CDR3 DNA reads TGCGCCAGCAGTGAGGCACTAGCGGGGGAACTGTTCTTC. It yields the protein CASSEALAGELFF.

This chain connects TRBV13 to TRBJ2-2, with D unclear. The length of the CDR3 is 15 residues. Germline loops: CDR1 PRHDT, CDR2 FYEKMQ (reference sequence). The V end lost 5 bases, the J end lost 5 bases, and 15 bases lay between the germline ends. CDR3 sequence: CASSAIRPNTGELFF. The DNA of the CDR3 is TGTGCCAGCAGCGCCATCCGGCCTAATACCGGGGAGCTGTTTTTT.

CDR3 nucleotide sequence: TGCGCCAGCAGACTTCCGGGGGGCGAAAAGGATAATTCACCCCTCCACTTT. This codes for CASRLPGGEKDNSPLHF. The chain employs TRBV23-1 and TRBJ1-6, with a weak D call TRBD1 (6 bases). TRBV23-1 is assigned to the ORF class and has an uncertain function. Trimming took off 6 bases at V and 5 bases at J, with 20 bases between the two ends. The CDR3 has 17 residues.

The chain couples TRBV4-1 to TRBJ1-5, with D maybe TRBD1 (5 bases). This CDR3 is 15 amino acids long. V was trimmed by 4 bases and J by 6 bases, leaving 16 bases between them. CDR1 is MGHRA, CDR2 YSYEKL, per germline. CDR3 in amino acids: CASSPVLGDSQPQHF. The CDR3 region has the DNA TGCGCCAGCAGCCCTGTCTTAGGGGATAGTCAGCCCCAGCATTTT.

V is TRBV11-2 and J is TRBJ1-4; 7 positions match TRBD1. Germline CDR1 and CDR2: SGHAT and FQNNGV. After removal of 3 bases from V and 5 bases from J, the junction contained 9 bases not matched to a gene. The CDR3 consists of 16 residues. DNA for the CDR3: TGTGCCAGCAGCTTCGGAACAGGGGCCGTGAATGAAAAACTGTTTTTT. It encodes CASSFGTGAVNEKLFF.

The rearrangement joins TRBV2 to TRBJ2-7; tentatively, D is TRBD2 (7 bases). CDR1 SNHLY and CDR2 FYNNEI come from the germline V gene. V was shortened by 3 bases and J by 1 base, with 13 bases between the two germline ends. The CDR3 covers 15 residues. The CDR3 nucleotides are TGTGCCAGCAGTGATCCCGCGGGGGCTTCCTACGAGCAGTACTTC. This encodes CASSDPAGASYEQYF.

To note about this clone: The same CDR3 can be traced to other DNA sequences in this sample. The chain is built from TRBV5-4 and TRBJ1-1, with 8 positions matching TRBD1. The ends lost 2 bases at V and 2 bases at J; junction bases unmatched: 2. CDR3 length: 14 residues. Germline CDR1 is SGHNT and CDR2 is YYREEE (reference sequence). As DNA, the CDR3 is TGTGCCAGCAGCTTTTCAGGGGGCAACACTGAAGCTTTCTTT. Its translation: CASSFSGGNTEAFF.

The CDR3 here is CASSLISGTGNTGELFF. CDR3 DNA sequence: TGCGCCAGCAGCTTAATAAGCGGGACAGGGAACACCGGGGAGCTGTTTTTT. V and J are TRBV5-1 and TRBJ2-2; D possibly corresponds to TRBD1 (8 bases). The CDR3 totals 17 residues. The V end was cut by 2 bases, the J end by 1 base, with 15 bases between. Germline CDR1 reads SGHRS; CDR2 reads YFSETQ.

Remarks on this clone: The sample has other DNA sequences that encode this CDR3 too. V and J are TRBV30 and TRBJ2-7, with D unclear. The length of the CDR3 is 11 residues. V lost 5 bases to trimming and J lost 1 base, with 6 bases between them. CDR1 and CDR2 (germline): GTSNPN, SVGIG (reference sequence). The CDR3 DNA reads as TGTGCCTGGGCTTCTTCCTACGAGCAGTACTTC. Translation: CAWASSYEQYF.

The rearrangement uses TRBV9 and TRBJ2-2; a weak D match, TRBD2 (5 bases). V shed 4 bases and J shed 4 bases, with 17 bases lying between them. Germline values: CDR1 SGDLS, CDR2 YYNGEE. The CDR3 length is 16 residues. The CDR3 reads CASSTGIGESTGELFF. The CDR3 DNA reads TGTGCCAGCAGCACCGGTATCGGGGAATCCACCGGGGAGCTGTTTTTT.

V usage is TRBV9 and J usage is TRBJ2-2, with D possibly matching TRBD1 (5 bases). The CDR3 totals 13 residues. Germline V CDR1 and CDR2: SGDLS, YYNGEE. Trimming pared 4 bases from V and 6 bases from J, leaving 10 bases between. CDR3 in amino acids: CASSPWGAGELFF. Written as DNA, the CDR3 is TGTGCCAGCAGCCCCTGGGGCGCCGGGGAGCTGTTTTTT.

The rearrangement joins TRBV28 to TRBJ1-5; D may be TRBD1 (5 bases). The length of the CDR3 is 15 residues. Germline V CDR1 and CDR2: MDHEN, SYDVKM. Trimming took 3 bases from V and 3 from J, leaving 12 bases between them. CDR3 protein: CASSFQGQLNQPQHF. The CDR3 nucleotides are TGTGCCAGCAGTTTCCAAGGACAACTCAATCAGCCCCAGCATTTT.

This clone was detected once. The V gene is TRBV7-2, the J gene TRBJ2-7, with D unclear. The germline V gene encodes CDR1 SGHTA and CDR2 FQGNSA. The V end was cut by 4 bases, the J end by 0 bases, with 10 bases between. This CDR3 is built from 14 residues. The CDR3 protein is CASSSKGISYEQYF. CDR3 DNA sequence: TGTGCCAGCAGCTCAAAAGGGATCTCCTACGAGCAGTACTTC.

CDR3 region: CASSPLRTGAYEQYF. CDR3 in DNA: TGTGCCAGCAGTCCCCTGAGGACAGGGGCCTACGAGCAGTACTTC. V is TRBV28 and J is TRBJ2-7; 9 nucleotides align to TRBD1. J was trimmed by 2 bases and V by 5 bases; bases with no gene match: 7. Germline CDR1 MDHEN, CDR2 SYDVKM. The CDR3 is made up of 15 amino acids.

The gene calls are TRBV5-5 and TRBJ1-4, with D possibly TRBD1 on 5 matching bases. Trimming removed 4 bases from V and 14 bases from J, with 21 bases in between. This CDR3 spans 14 amino acids. The germline gives CDR1 SGHKS, CDR2 YYEKEE (reference sequence). The CDR3 loop reads CASSPTRGVSGLFF. The CDR3 bases are TGTGCCAGCAGCCCGACACGGGGGGTGTCGGGGCTGTTTTTT. Full variable domain (rest looked up from reference TRBV5-5 and TRBJ1-4): DAGVTQSPTHLIKTRGQQVTLRCSPISGHKSVSWYQQVLGQGPQFIFQYYEKEERGRGNFPDRFSARQFPNYSSELNVNALLLGDSALYLCASSPTRGVSGLFFGSGTQLSVL.

J is TRBJ1-4 and V is TRBV7-9; D is unresolved. The CDR3 runs to 14 residues. The V end lost 6 bases, the J end lost 8 bases, and 16 bases lay between the germline ends. Germline V gene data show CDR1 as SEHNR and CDR2 as FQNEAQ (reference sequence). The CDR3 DNA reads TGTGCCAGCAGTCCAATAACCTTGGGGGAAAAACTGTTTTTT. Protein product: CASSPITLGEKLFF.

The chain joins TRBV7-9 to TRBJ2-7; 11 nucleotides line up with TRBD2. CDR1 is SEHNR, CDR2 FQNEAQ, per germline (reference sequence). V shed 5 bases and J 6 bases; nucleotides not matched to a gene: 6. CDR3 length: 14 residues. The CDR3 coding sequence is TGTGCCAGCAGCATACTAGCGGGGGTATCCGAGCAGTACTTC. Its translation: CASSILAGVSEQYF.